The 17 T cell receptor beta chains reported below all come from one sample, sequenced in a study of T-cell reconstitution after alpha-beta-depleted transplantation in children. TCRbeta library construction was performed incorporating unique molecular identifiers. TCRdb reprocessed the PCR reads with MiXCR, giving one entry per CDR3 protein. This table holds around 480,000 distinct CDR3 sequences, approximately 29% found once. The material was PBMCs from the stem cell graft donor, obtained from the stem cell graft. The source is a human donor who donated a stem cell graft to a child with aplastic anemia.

The CDR3 DNA is TGTGCCAGCAGCTTAGCGACAGGGGGCATGGATGGCTACACCTTC. Its protein is CASSLATGGMDGYTF. This chain links TRBV7-9 with TRBJ1-2; TRBD1 agrees at 10 bases. With 0 bases clipped from V and 6 bases from J, the junction kept 4 bases outside the gene matches. Germline CDR1 SEHNR, CDR2 FQNEAQ (reference sequence). The CDR3 contains 15 residues. The full variable domain, rest sourced from reference TRBV7-9 and TRBJ1-2, is DTGVSQNPRHKITKRGQNVTFRCDPISEHNRLYWYRQTLGQGPEFLTYFQNEAQLEKSRLLSDRFSAERPKGSFSTLEIQRTEQGDSAMYLCASSLATGGMDGYTFGSGTRLTVV.

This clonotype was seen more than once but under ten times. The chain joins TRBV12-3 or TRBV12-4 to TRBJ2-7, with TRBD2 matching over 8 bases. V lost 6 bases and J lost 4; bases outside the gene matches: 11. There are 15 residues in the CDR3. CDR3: CASSPGGVRSYEQYF. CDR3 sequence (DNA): TGTGCCAGCAGCCCGGGGGGGGTGAGATCGTACGAGCAGTACTTC.

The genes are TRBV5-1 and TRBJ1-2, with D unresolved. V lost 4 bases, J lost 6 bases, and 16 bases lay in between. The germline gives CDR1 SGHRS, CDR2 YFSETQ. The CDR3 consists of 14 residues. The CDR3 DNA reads TGCGCCAGCAGCCCACTGAGGCCTGATGATGGCTACACCTTC. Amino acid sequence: CASSPLRPDDGYTF. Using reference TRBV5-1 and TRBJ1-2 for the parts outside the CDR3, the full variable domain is KAGVTQTPRYLIKTRGQQVTLSCSPISGHRSVSWYQQTPGQGLQFLFEYFSETQRNKGNFPGRFSGRQFSNSRSEMNVSTLELGDSALYLCASSPLRPDDGYTFGSGTRLTVV.

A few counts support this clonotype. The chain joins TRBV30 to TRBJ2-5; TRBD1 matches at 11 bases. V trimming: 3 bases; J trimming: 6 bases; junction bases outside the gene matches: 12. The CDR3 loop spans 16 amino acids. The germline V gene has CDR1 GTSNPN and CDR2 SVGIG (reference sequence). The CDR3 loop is CAWSRPGQGVTKTQYF. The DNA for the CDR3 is TGTGCCTGGAGCAGACCGGGACAGGGGGTGACGAAGACCCAGTACTTC.

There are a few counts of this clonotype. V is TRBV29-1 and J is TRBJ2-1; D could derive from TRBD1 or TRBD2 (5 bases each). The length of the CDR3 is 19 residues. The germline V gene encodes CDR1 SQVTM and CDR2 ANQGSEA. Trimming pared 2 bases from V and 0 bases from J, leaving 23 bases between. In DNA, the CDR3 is TGCAGCGTTGAATTCTTTAACCCTCCGGGACGGAGCTCCTACAATGAGCAGTTCTTC. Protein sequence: CSVEFFNPPGRSSYNEQFF.

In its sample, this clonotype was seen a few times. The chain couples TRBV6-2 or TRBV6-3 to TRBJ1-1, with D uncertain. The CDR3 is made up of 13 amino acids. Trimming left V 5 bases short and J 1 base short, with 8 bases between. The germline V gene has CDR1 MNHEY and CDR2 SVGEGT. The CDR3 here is CASSPKRNTEAFF. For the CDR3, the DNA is TGTGCCAGCAGTCCGAAGAGGAACACTGAAGCTTTCTTT.

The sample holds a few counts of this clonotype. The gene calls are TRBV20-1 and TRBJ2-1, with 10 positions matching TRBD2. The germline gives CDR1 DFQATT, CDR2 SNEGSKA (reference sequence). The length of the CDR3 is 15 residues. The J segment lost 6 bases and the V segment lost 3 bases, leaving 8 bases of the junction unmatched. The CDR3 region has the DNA TGCAGTGCTAGGGATGCGGGACTAGCGATCAATGAGCAGTTCTTC. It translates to CSARDAGLAINEQFF.

CDR3 DNA: TGTGCCAGCACGTCTCGGTCGATTAGCACAGATACGCAGTATTTT. This gives the protein CASTSRSISTDTQYF. This rearrangement joins TRBV9 to TRBJ2-3, with D uncertain. The CDR3 contains 15 residues. The V and J ends lost 6 bases and 0 bases respectively, with 14 bases between them. Germline values: CDR1 SGDLS, CDR2 YYNGEE.

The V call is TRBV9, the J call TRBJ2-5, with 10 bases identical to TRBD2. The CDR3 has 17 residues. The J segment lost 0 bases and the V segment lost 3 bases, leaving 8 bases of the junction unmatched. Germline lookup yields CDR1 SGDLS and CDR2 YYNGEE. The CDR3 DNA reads TGTGCCAGCAGCGAGGGGACTAGCGAAGAGTACCAAGAGACCCAGTACTTC. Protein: CASSEGTSEEYQETQYF.

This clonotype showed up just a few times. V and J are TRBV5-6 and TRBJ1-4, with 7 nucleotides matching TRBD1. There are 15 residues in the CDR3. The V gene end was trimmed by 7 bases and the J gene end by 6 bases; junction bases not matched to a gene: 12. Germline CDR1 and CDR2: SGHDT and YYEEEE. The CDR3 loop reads CASPPTTGLDEKLFF. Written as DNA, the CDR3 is TGTGCCAGCCCCCCAACGACAGGGCTCGATGAAAAACTGTTTTTT.

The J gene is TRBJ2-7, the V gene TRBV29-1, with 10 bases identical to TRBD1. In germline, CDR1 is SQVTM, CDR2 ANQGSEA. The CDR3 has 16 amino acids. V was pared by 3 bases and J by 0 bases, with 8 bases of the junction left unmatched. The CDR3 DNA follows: TGCAGCGTTGAGGGGACAGGGGTCCAAAGCTCCTACGAGCAGTACTTC. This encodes CSVEGTGVQSSYEQYF.

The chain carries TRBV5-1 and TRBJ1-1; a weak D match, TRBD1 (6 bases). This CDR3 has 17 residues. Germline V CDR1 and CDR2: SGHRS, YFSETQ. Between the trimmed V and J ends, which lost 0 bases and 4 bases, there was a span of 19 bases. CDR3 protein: CASSLVEPLGGGTEAFF. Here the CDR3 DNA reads TGCGCCAGCAGCTTGGTAGAGCCCCTGGGAGGGGGCACTGAAGCTTTCTTT. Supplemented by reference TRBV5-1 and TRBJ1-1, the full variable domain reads KAGVTQTPRYLIKTRGQQVTLSCSPISGHRSVSWYQQTPGQGLQFLFEYFSETQRNKGNFPGRFSGRQFSNSRSEMNVSTLELGDSALYLCASSLVEPLGGGTEAFFGQGTRLTVV.

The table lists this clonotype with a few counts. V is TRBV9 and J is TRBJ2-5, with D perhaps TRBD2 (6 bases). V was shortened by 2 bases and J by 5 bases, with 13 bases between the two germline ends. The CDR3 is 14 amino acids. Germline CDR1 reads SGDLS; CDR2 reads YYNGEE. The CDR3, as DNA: TGTGCCAGCAGCGTCTTGGGAGGACCGGAGACCCAGTACTTC. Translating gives CASSVLGGPETQYF.

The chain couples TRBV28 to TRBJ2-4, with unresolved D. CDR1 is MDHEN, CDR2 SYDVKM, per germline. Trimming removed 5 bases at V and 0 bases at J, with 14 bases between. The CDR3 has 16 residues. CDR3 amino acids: CASSAETELAKNIQYF. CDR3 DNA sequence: TGTGCCAGCAGTGCGGAAACCGAACTAGCCAAAAACATTCAGTACTTC.

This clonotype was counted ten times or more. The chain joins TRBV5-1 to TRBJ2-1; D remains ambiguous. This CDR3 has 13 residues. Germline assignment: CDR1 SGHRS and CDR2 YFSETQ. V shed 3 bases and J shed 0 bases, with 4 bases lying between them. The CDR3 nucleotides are TGCGCCAGCAGCTCAGCCTCCTACAATGAGCAGTTCTTC. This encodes CASSSASYNEQFF.

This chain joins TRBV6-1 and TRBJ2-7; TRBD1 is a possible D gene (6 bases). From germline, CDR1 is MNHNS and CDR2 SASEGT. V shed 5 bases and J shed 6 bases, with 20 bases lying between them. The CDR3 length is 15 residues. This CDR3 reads CASSLGAGSGGEQYV. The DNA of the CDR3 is TGTGCCAGCAGTCTGGGGGCAGGGTCCGGTGGCGAGCAGTACGTC.

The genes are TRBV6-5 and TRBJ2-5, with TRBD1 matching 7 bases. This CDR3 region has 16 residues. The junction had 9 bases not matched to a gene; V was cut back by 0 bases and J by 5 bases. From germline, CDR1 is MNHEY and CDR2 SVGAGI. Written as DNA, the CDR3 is TGTGCCAGCAGTTACTCGAGAACAGGGGCCGGCGAGACCCAGTACTTC. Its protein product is CASSYSRTGAGETQYF.